What follows are 28 T cell receptor beta chains derived from one specimen sequenced in a study of Ad26.COV2.S vaccination and SARS-CoV-2 variants. As to treatment: roughly 18 received Ad26.COV2.S at low or high dose, single or two shots; a few received placebo; per-sample allocation not given. Material that was analyzed had been drawn on day 63 after the first vaccine or placebo injection. TCRdb's table, derived via immunoSEQ multiplex PCR, lists solely in-frame clones and lacks some. The table shows 400,000 to 450,000 clones, with about 90% occurring only once. The sequencing used peripheral blood, collected in a trial of Ad26.COV2.S vaccine versus placebo. The receptors come from a person aged 18-60 years who received the Ad26.COV2.S COVID-19 vaccine or a placebo.

This chain links TRBV19 with TRBJ1-1; D not certain. The CDR3 contains 13 residues. The V end was cut by 5 bases, the J end by 1 base, with 8 bases between. Germline values: CDR1 LNHDA, CDR2 SQIVND (reference sequence). This CDR3 reads CASSPRKNTEAFF. The DNA of the CDR3 is TGTGCCAGTAGTCCCCGGAAGAACACTGAAGCTTTCTTT.

V gene TRBV28 combines with J gene TRBJ2-7; D possibly corresponds to TRBD1 (5 bases). The length of the CDR3 is 12 residues. V dropped 3 bases and J dropped 12 bases, with 15 bases sitting between them. Germline V gene lookup returns CDR1 MDHEN and CDR2 SYDVKM. CDR3 DNA: TGTGCCAGCAGTTTTCGTCTAGGACAAGGGTACTTC. As protein: CASSFRLGQGYF.

The chain has TRBV7-9 and TRBJ2-2; D may be TRBD2 (6 bases). The CDR3 runs 15 residues. Trimming stripped 0 bases from V and 6 bases from J, with 11 bases between. CDR1 and CDR2 from the germline V gene are SEHNR and FQNEAQ (reference sequence). DNA for the CDR3: TGTGCCAGCAGCTTAGCGGGAGGAAGGTCCGGGGAGCTGTTTTTT. It codes for CASSLAGGRSGELFF. Full variable domain (rest looked up from reference TRBV7-9 and TRBJ2-2): DTGVSQNPRHKITKRGQNVTFRCDPISEHNRLYWYRQTLGQGPEFLTYFQNEAQLEKSRLLSDRFSAERPKGSFSTLEIQRTEQGDSAMYLCASSLAGGRSGELFFGEGSRLTVL.

The V and J genes are TRBV27 and TRBJ2-3; D remains ambiguous. Germline V lookup: CDR1 MNHEY, CDR2 SMNVEV (reference sequence). The CDR3 length is 12 residues. Trimming shortened V by 0 bases and J by 5 bases, and 3 bases separated the two germline ends. The CDR3: CASSLSGDTQYF. The CDR3 nucleotides read TGTGCCAGCAGTTTATCAGGAGATACGCAGTATTTT.

The CDR3 sequence: CASSQVGQQNTEAFF. The CDR3 coding sequence is TGCGCCAGCAGCCAGGTGGGACAGCAGAACACTGAAGCTTTCTTT. This sequence joins TRBV4-3 and TRBJ1-1, with 7 nucleotides matching TRBD1. CDR1 LGHNA and CDR2 YSLEER come from the germline V gene. V shed 3 bases and J 1 base; nucleotides not matched to a gene: 5. The CDR3 has 15 amino acids.

This clone was recorded a few times. This chain joins TRBV15 and TRBJ1-1; 7 bases line up with TRBD1. The J segment lost 1 base and the V segment lost 3 bases, leaving 2 bases of the junction unmatched. The CDR3 has 14 amino acids. Germline CDR1 reads LNHNV; CDR2 reads YYDKDF (reference sequence). The CDR3 loop reads CATSSGQANTEAFF. As DNA, the CDR3 is TGTGCCACCAGCAGTGGACAGGCGAACACTGAAGCTTTCTTT.

The chain combines TRBV10-3 with TRBJ1-2, with a weak D call TRBD1 (6 bases). The CDR3 spans 14 residues. Between the trimmed V and J ends, which lost 6 bases and 0 bases, there was a span of 11 bases. CDR1 and CDR2 (germline): ENHRY, SYGVKD. CDR3 protein: CAISRQEANYGYTF. Written as DNA, the CDR3 is TGTGCCATCAGCCGACAGGAAGCTAACTATGGCTACACCTTC.

This chain connects TRBV6-2 or TRBV6-3 to TRBJ2-1, with a weak D call TRBD2 (6 bases). In germline, CDR1 is MNHEY, CDR2 SVGEGT. This CDR3 has 17 residues. V dropped 0 bases and J dropped 5 bases, with 17 bases sitting between them. CDR3 bases: TGTGCCAGCAGTTACTCTTCAGGGAGGAGCGGCCACAATGAGCAGTTCTTC. Protein product: CASSYSSGRSGHNEQFF.

The V gene is TRBV19, the J gene TRBJ2-7; D is possibly TRBD1 (5 bases). The CDR3 has 16 residues. The germline V and J ends were trimmed by 1 base and 0 bases, with 13 bases remaining between them. Germline V gives CDR1 LNHDA, CDR2 SQIVND (reference sequence). As DNA, the CDR3 is TGTGCCAGTAGTATAGCCCCAGACAGACACTCCTACGAGCAGTACTTC. This gives the protein CASSIAPDRHSYEQYF.

In this sample, this clone turned up a few times. This chain joins TRBV27 and TRBJ1-2; D not certain. Germline V gives CDR1 MNHEY, CDR2 SMNVEV (reference sequence). The V end lost 0 bases, the J end lost 2 bases, and 1 base lay between the germline ends. The CDR3 extends over 12 amino acids. The DNA of the CDR3 is TGTGCCAGCAGTTTATCGAACTATGGCTACACCTTC. As protein: CASSLSNYGYTF.

With regard to this clone: The same CDR3 is also encoded by other DNA sequences in this sample. The chain is built from TRBV20-1 and TRBJ2-7, with D possibly matching TRBD2 (5 bases). Trimming removed 1 base at V and 4 bases at J, with 5 bases between. CDR1 DFQATT and CDR2 SNEGSKA come from the germline V gene (reference sequence). The CDR3 is 11 residues long. CDR3 sequence: CSARAGYEQYF. Here the CDR3 DNA reads TGCAGTGCTAGAGCGGGGTACGAGCAGTACTTC.

In its sample, this clone was seen a few times. The chain links TRBV25-1 to TRBJ2-7; D possibly corresponds to TRBD2 (7 bases). Germline-derived CDR1 and CDR2 are MGHDK and SYGVNS. The V end was cut by 1 base, the J end by 6 bases, with 16 bases between. This CDR3 region has 15 residues. The CDR3 spells CASSESGRGFGEQYF. The CDR3 coding sequence is TGTGCCAGCAGTGAATCAGGGAGGGGGTTCGGCGAGCAGTACTTC.

The V call is TRBV18, the J call TRBJ2-2; possibly TRBD1 or TRBD2 for D (5 bases each). The V gene lost 2 bases and the J gene lost 1 base, with 17 bases spanning the gap. Germline V gives CDR1 KGHSH, CDR2 LQKENI. CDR3 length equals 18 residues. CDR3 sequence: CASSPFKGRRQNTGELFF. DNA of the CDR3: TGTGCCAGCTCACCATTTAAGGGGAGACGGCAGAACACCGGGGAGCTGTTTTTT.

This clone was observed a single time. The chain uses TRBV18 and TRBJ2-5; 8 bases are shared with TRBD2. CDR1 and CDR2 (germline): KGHSH, LQKENI. V dropped 2 bases and J dropped 4; count of bases not matched to a gene: 15. The CDR3 runs 18 residues. Here the CDR3 reads CASSPKASGFRGGETQYF. The CDR3 bases are TGTGCCAGCTCACCAAAGGCTAGCGGGTTTAGAGGCGGAGAGACCCAGTACTTC.

The rearrangement links TRBV9 to TRBJ1-1; D is unresolved. CDR1 SGDLS and CDR2 YYNGEE come from the germline V gene. V was cut by 0 bases and J by 0 bases, with 12 bases left in between. The CDR3 is 16 residues long. This chain's CDR3 is CASSVGRTILNTEAFF. CDR3 in DNA: TGTGCCAGCAGCGTAGGACGGACCATACTGAACACTGAAGCTTTCTTT.

The genes are TRBV5-6 and TRBJ2-3; D ambiguous. The V and J ends lost 0 bases and 6 bases respectively, with 2 bases between them. Germline V CDR1 and CDR2: SGHDT, YYEEEE. The CDR3 is 11 amino acids. The CDR3 bases are TGTGCCAGCAGCTTGGCCGATACGCAGTATTTT. It translates to CASSLADTQYF.

The CDR3 DNA is TGCAGCGTTGGGTGGGGTGAAAAACTGTTTTTT. Amino acid sequence: CSVGWGEKLFF. This rearrangement joins TRBV29-1 to TRBJ1-4; no reliable D call. In germline, CDR1 is SQVTM, CDR2 ANQGSEA. The length of the CDR3 is 11 residues. V was shortened by 4 bases and J by 7 bases, with 7 bases between the two germline ends.

The chain joins TRBV4-3 to TRBJ2-7; TRBD2 matches 12 bases. Germline V lookup: CDR1 LGHNA, CDR2 YSLEER. The CDR3 sequence is 16 residues long. Unmatched junction bases numbered 4, after V lost 0 bases and J lost 4 bases. Written as DNA, the CDR3 is TGCGCCAGCAGCCAAGATAGGACTAGCGGGGCGTACGAGCAGTACTTC. The encoded protein is CASSQDRTSGAYEQYF.

The chain couples TRBV4-2 to TRBJ2-6, with D uncertain. The germline gives CDR1 LGHNA, CDR2 YNFKEQ. The CDR3 is made up of 18 amino acids. Trimming shortened V by 0 bases and J by 0 bases, and 12 bases separated the two germline ends. The CDR3 DNA follows: TGTGCCAGCAGCCAAGACCCCACTCTGTTCTCTGGGGCCAACGTCCTGACTTTC. Encoded protein: CASSQDPTLFSGANVLTF.

V usage is TRBV2 and J usage is TRBJ2-1; TRBD1 matches 7 bases. The V gene's germline CDR1 is SNHLY and CDR2 FYNNEI. The J segment lost 9 bases and the V segment lost 4 bases, leaving 6 bases of the junction unmatched. The CDR3 has 13 residues. This CDR3 is CASSGQGLSEQFF. DNA for the CDR3: TGTGCCAGCAGTGGACAGGGATTGAGTGAGCAGTTCTTC.

The V gene is TRBV4-3, the J gene TRBJ1-2; possible D gene TRBD1, 6 bases. The CDR3 length is 16 residues. The V gene's germline CDR1 is LGHNA and CDR2 YSLEER. V lost 0 bases, J lost 4 bases, and 15 bases lay in between. The CDR3 region is CASSQDLRGASYGYTF. CDR3 sequence (DNA): TGCGCCAGCAGCCAAGATCTACGGGGGGCCTCCTATGGCTACACCTTC.

In DNA form, the CDR3 reads TGTGCCAGCAGTGAAACGGGGCCGGTGGGGGGTTCTACTGAAGCTTTCTTT. Its protein is CASSETGPVGGSTEAFF. The chain employs TRBV2 and TRBJ1-1; D might be TRBD1 (5 bases). CDR1 is SNHLY and CDR2 is FYNNEI in the germline V gene. With 2 bases removed from V and 5 bases from J, the gap between germline ends came to 21 bases. The CDR3 covers 17 residues.

This clone occurred a few times. The rearrangement uses TRBV27 and TRBJ1-3; D perhaps matches TRBD1 (6 bases). The V gene's germline CDR1 is MNHEY and CDR2 SMNVEV (reference sequence). The CDR3 spans 16 residues. V lost 2 bases, J lost 0 bases, and 11 bases lay in between. CDR3 DNA: TGTGCCAGCAGTTTAGCCGGGGACAACTCTGGAAACACCATATATTTT. This gives the protein CASSLAGDNSGNTIYF.

This clone has a single count. The V call is TRBV4-3, the J call TRBJ2-7; 7 positions match TRBD2. V lost 0 bases and J lost 1; bases outside the gene matches: 6. Germline-derived CDR1 and CDR2 are LGHNA and YSLEER. The CDR3 is 16 residues long. CDR3 nucleotide sequence: TGCGCCAGCAGCCAAGATAAGGGCGGGAGTTCCTACGAGCAGTACTTC. It yields the protein CASSQDKGGSSYEQYF.

This sequence joins TRBV29-1 and TRBJ2-1, with TRBD2 matching 13 bases. The CDR3 sequence is 14 residues long. Trimming cost V 3 bases and J 8 bases; bases outside gene matches: 4. The germline gives CDR1 SQVTM, CDR2 ANQGSEA. In nucleotides, the CDR3 is TGCAGCGTTGAGACTAGCGGGAGGTGGTATGAGCAGTTCTTC. This encodes CSVETSGRWYEQFF.

This clone has just a few counts. The gene calls are TRBV27 and TRBJ2-7; D gene unclear. CDR1 is MNHEY and CDR2 is SMNVEV in the germline V gene (reference sequence). V lost 2 bases, J lost 4 bases, and 21 bases lay in between. CDR3 length equals 17 residues. The CDR3 spells CASSLLTHGVQSYEQYF. The CDR3 DNA sequence: TGTGCCAGCAGTTTACTCACCCATGGAGTCCAATCGTACGAGCAGTACTTC.

The J gene is TRBJ2-7, the V gene TRBV27; either TRBD1 or TRBD2 may fit D (6 bases each). This CDR3 is 14 amino acids long. The germline gives CDR1 MNHEY, CDR2 SMNVEV (reference sequence). V lost 8 bases and J lost 2, with 16 bases in between. DNA for the CDR3: TGTGCCAGCCGGGTGGGGGGCCCTACCTACGAGCAGTACTTC. Amino acid sequence: CASRVGGPTYEQYF.

The chain has TRBV3-1 (or the pseudogene TRBV3-2) and TRBJ2-1, with 8 bases aligning to TRBD2. V lost 4 bases and J lost 6; bases outside the gene matches: 8. CDR1 LGHDT and CDR2 YNNKEL come from the germline V gene (reference sequence). The CDR3 contains 15 residues. For the CDR3, the DNA is TGTGCCAGCAGCCCAACGGGACTAGATGGCAATGAGCAGTTCTTC. The encoded protein is CASSPTGLDGNEQFF.